The T cell receptor (beta chain) under discussion was sequenced for a study of blood T cells in healthy people across ages (dated by TCRdb to between 2014 and 2016). With respect to the entire study: In model experiments, roughly one uniquely barcoded TCR beta cDNA molecule per two T cells was captured by template switching. To track age-related changes in TCR beta repertoire diversity, the study relied on deep sequencing normalized with unique cDNA molecular identifiers. The donors were split into four age groups: young (average 16 years), middle-aged (about 40), aged (roughly 65) and long-lived (under 90). To avoid experimental bias, donors of different ages were spread randomly across the sequencing lanes. Two additional independent replicas of 1 million unique cDNA reads from the same blood draw were analyzed for two donors (one aged 18 to 29 and one aged 80 or older).

To prepare the library, 5' RACE was applied. Sequencing took place on an Illumina HiSeq 2500. The second PCR ran for roughly 6 to 11 cycles and used a J-beta primer mix along with a sample-barcoded 5' primer. A unique molecular identifier was introduced onto each TCR beta cDNA molecule by a template-switch 5' adaptor carrying 12 random nucleotides. Each sample yielded at least 3 million CDR3-containing paired-end reads. The Mint cDNA synthesis kit, primed by a TRBC-specific oligonucleotide, was used to synthesize first-strand cDNA from all RNA. After uracil-DNA glycosylase treatment, a first 18-cycle PCR used universal primers M1SS and BC2_uni_R on all cDNA. In the source study's methods: Each sample was normalized by randomly selecting 1 million high-quality reads, each carrying a distinct molecular identifier. Instead of being binned into consensus sequences, reads with shared molecular identifiers were discarded. CDR3 identification, clonotype clustering and error correction used MiTCR with a Q25 quality threshold and the strictest error-elimination algorithm. A nonparametric unseen species model using Euler transformation provided a lower-bound estimate of total TCR beta diversity. Starting from the raw public reads, TCRdb applied fastp trimming at Q25, assembled clones with MiXCR and retained in-frame beta chains. CDR3 protein sequences are deduplicated, and each keeps its most common genes and DNA. These V and J calls derive from TCRdb rather than the authors' analysis. For this sample the table gives more than 800,000 distinct CDR3 sequences, of which under 45% were detected only once. The top ten clonotypes cover under 20% of the sample.

V trim: 6 bases; J trim: 2 bases; unmatched bases: 10. The cysteine opens and the phenylalanine closes a CDR3 of 16 amino acids. The retained sequence is limited to the CDR3, 48 bases, with the frame set at the first base. Donors were 39 systemically healthy Caucasian individuals from Russia aged roughly 6 to 95 years. Each donor gave approximately 10 milliliters of peripheral blood, collected into EDTA-treated Vacutainer tubes. Ficoll-Paque density-gradient centrifugation was used to isolate PBMCs, with at least 7 million per sample. Trizol reagent was used to extract total RNA from PBMCs, with at least 5 micrograms per sample. Naive CD45RAhigh/CD27high T cell percentages were measured by flow cytometry on a PBMC aliquot from every donor. What the authors observed across the whole study: Compared with the aged group, the long-lived group had more naive CD4+ T cells, fewer expanded clones and increased TCR diversity, a pattern suggesting age selection. Observed TCR beta diversity correlated strongly with the percentage of naive T cells measured by flow cytometry. Since profiling was done on bulk unsorted PBMCs, naive and antigen-experienced compartments could not be conclusively compared. Because the CMV infection status of the donors was unknown, age-related changes in expanded clonotypes may potentially have been confounded. As age increased, observed TCR beta diversity per million T cells dropped in a roughly linear way, and a significant reduction was already evident by age 40. Estimates of total diversity based on one million sequenced T cells were considered lower bounds and underestimates.

Regarding this clonotype: It lacks a known antigen. The record has no base qualities; no much larger clone is one base away.

This sequence originates from a woman aged 60-75 years in good health. The rearrangement joined TRBV12-3 or TRBV12-4 to TRBJ2-3; TRBD2 aligns with 8 central bases. The sequenced material came from blood. The nucleotide sequence reads as follows: TGTGCCAGCAGCGCCGGGACTAGACCCTACACAGATACGCAGTATTTT. Its product reads: CASSAGTRPYTDTQYF.